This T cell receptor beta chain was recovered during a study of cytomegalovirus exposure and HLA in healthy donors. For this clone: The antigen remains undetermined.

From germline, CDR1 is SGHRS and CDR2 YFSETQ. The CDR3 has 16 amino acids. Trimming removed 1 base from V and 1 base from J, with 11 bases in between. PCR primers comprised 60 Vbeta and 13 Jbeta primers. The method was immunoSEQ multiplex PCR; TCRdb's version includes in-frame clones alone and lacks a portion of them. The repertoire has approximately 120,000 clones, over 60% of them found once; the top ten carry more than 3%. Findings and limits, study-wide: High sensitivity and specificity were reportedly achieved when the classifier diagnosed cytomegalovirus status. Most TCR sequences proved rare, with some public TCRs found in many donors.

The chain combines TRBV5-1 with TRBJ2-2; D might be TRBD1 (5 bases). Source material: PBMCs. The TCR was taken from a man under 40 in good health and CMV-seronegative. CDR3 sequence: CASSLLWQGNTGELFF. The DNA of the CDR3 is TGCGCCAGCAGCTTGTTATGGCAGGGGAACACCGGGGAGCTGTTTTTT. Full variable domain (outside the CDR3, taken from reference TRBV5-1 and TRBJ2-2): KAGVTQTPRYLIKTRGQQVTLSCSPISGHRSVSWYQQTPGQGLQFLFEYFSETQRNKGNFPGRFSGRQFSNSRSEMNVSTLELGDSALYLCASSLLWQGNTGELFFGEGSRLTVL.